The 8 T cell receptor beta chains below all came from one sample that was sequenced in a study of identical twins listed by TCRdb under 2016. Libraries were made using 5' RACE. Instrument used: Illumina HiSeq 2000. The public reads were reprocessed in TCRdb via fastp at Q25 and MiXCR, keeping in-frame beta chains. CDR3 protein sequences are deduplicated, and each keeps its most common genes and DNA. This sample has around 960,000 distinct CDR3 sequences in its table, and approximately 13% of those were observed once. Clones ranked in the top ten supply under 2% of the sample. The sample was also linked to a second study, of yellow fever vaccine responses in identical twins.

The specimen was PBMCs. The receptors derive from a woman younger than 30 in good health.

This clonotype has a handful of counts. J is TRBJ2-5 and V is TRBV29-1; D perhaps matches TRBD2 (6 bases). The CDR3 is made up of 12 amino acids. Germline V gene sequence: CDR1 SQVTM, CDR2 ANQGSEA. V gave up 4 bases and J gave up 5 bases, with 11 bases separating them. This CDR3 reads CSVGAGLETQYF. The CDR3 nucleotides read TGCAGCGTTGGTGCGGGGTTGGAGACCCAGTACTTC. Filled out from reference TRBV29-1 and TRBJ2-5, the complete variable domain reads SAVISQKPSRDICQRGTSLTIQCQVDSQVTMMFWYRQQPGQSLTLIATANQGSEATYESGFVIDKFPISRPNLTFSTLTVSNMSPEDSSIYLCSVGAGLETQYFGPGTRLLVL.

This clonotype was seen at least ten times. V usage is TRBV28 and J usage is TRBJ1-2; D not resolved. The CDR3 contains 13 residues. The germline gives CDR1 MDHEN, CDR2 SYDVKM. V gave up 3 bases and J gave up 5 bases, with 10 bases separating them. The CDR3 sequence: CASSLDPRYGYTF. The CDR3 nucleotides are TGTGCCAGCAGTTTGGACCCAAGATATGGCTACACCTTC.

In this sample, this clonotype turned up many times. The CDR3 spells CASSLTGLAGGYNEQFF. The CDR3 bases are TGCGCCAGCAGCCTAACAGGACTAGCGGGAGGGTACAATGAGCAGTTCTTC. The V call is TRBV5-1, the J call TRBJ2-1; 15 positions match TRBD2. The length of the CDR3 is 17 residues. Looked up from germline, CDR1 is SGHRS and CDR2 is YFSETQ. Trimming removed 4 bases from V and 4 bases from J; junction bases left unmatched: 6. Supplemented by reference TRBV5-1 and TRBJ2-1, the full variable domain reads KAGVTQTPRYLIKTRGQQVTLSCSPISGHRSVSWYQQTPGQGLQFLFEYFSETQRNKGNFPGRFSGRQFSNSRSEMNVSTLELGDSALYLCASSLTGLAGGYNEQFFGPGTRLTVL.

This clonotype was detected many times. V gene TRBV18 combines with J gene TRBJ1-1, with D maybe TRBD1 (5 bases). The CDR3 is made up of 14 amino acids. Germline values: CDR1 KGHSH, CDR2 LQKENI. V was pared by 2 bases and J by 1 base, with 8 bases between. The CDR3 sequence: CASSPGAENTEAFF. The CDR3, as DNA: TGTGCCAGCTCACCAGGGGCAGAGAACACTGAAGCTTTCTTT.

In its sample, this clonotype was seen a few times. This rearrangement joins TRBV11-2 to TRBJ2-7, with D tentatively TRBD2 (6 bases). Germline V gives CDR1 SGHAT, CDR2 FQNNGV. This CDR3 is 16 amino acids long. The V end was cut by 1 base, the J end by 0 bases, with 13 bases between. CDR3 sequence: CASSLAALALSYEQYF. CDR3 bases: TGTGCCAGCAGCTTAGCTGCGCTAGCGCTCTCCTACGAGCAGTACTTC.

V and J are TRBV20-1 and TRBJ2-3; D is undetermined. Germline V lookup: CDR1 DFQATT, CDR2 SNEGSKA (reference sequence). Deletions cut 8 bases from V and 4 bases from J, with 13 bases between. The CDR3 loop spans 12 amino acids. CDR3 bases: TGCAGTCCCGAGGCAATGTCAGATACGCAGTATTTT. Translated: CSPEAMSDTQYF.

The chain has TRBV12-3 or TRBV12-4 and TRBJ1-1; no clear D gene. There are 16 residues in the CDR3. V lost 5 bases to trimming and J lost 0 bases, with 16 bases between them. The CDR3 bases are TGTGCCAGCAGTCCAACTACGGTAAGGTTGAACACTGAAGCTTTCTTT. Translating gives CASSPTTVRLNTEAFF.

The chain carries TRBV7-9 and TRBJ2-7, with D possibly being TRBD2 (6 bases). Trimming stripped 5 bases from V and 5 bases from J, with 10 bases between. CDR1 SEHNR and CDR2 FQNEAQ come from the germline V gene (reference sequence). This CDR3 has 12 amino acids. CDR3 bases: TGTGCCAGCAGCGCCCGGGGGAACGAGCAGTACTTC. Translated, it gives CASSARGNEQYF.